This TCR beta chain derives from a study of CD8 T cell repertoires and HIV-1 epitope variants. Study context: Twenty-five autologous and known Gag and Nef epitope variant peptides each stimulated T cells separately. An approximately nine-day culture received IL-2, IL-7 and IL-15 on days 3 and 7. Controls were a CMV, EBV and flu peptide pool, Ebola AY9 negative control, and no-peptide well.

Clones were read by immunoSEQ multiplex PCR, and TCRdb kept only the in-frame ones, dropping some. Among over a thousand clones listed, roughly 71% were seen once. On this clone itself: Its antigen is currently unknown.

Germline trimming cut 7 bases from V and 1 base from J; bases unmatched to any gene: 6. This CDR3 is built from 14 residues. Per the germline V gene, CDR1 is MNHNS and CDR2 is SASEGT. Study-wide results and caveats: Nine antigen-specific TCR beta clonotypes were found; roughly six seemed cross-reactive to variants.

What was sequenced was cultured CD8+ T cells derived from PBMCs. J is TRBJ2-7 and V is TRBV6-1, with TRBD1 matching 8 bases. The sequence came from a male donor with HIV. The CDR3 reads CASTRGQGSYEQYF. The CDR3, as DNA: TGTGCCAGCACTCGTGGACAGGGTTCCTACGAGCAGTACTTC.